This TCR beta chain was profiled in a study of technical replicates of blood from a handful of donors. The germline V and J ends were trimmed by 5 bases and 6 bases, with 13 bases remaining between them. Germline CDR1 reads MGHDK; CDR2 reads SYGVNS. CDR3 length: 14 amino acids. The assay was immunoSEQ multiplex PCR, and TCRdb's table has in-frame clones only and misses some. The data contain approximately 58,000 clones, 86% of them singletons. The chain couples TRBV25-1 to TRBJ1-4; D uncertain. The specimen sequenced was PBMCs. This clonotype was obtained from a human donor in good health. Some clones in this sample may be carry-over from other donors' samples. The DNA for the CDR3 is TGTGCCAGCAGTTTCGGGAACGGGGATGAAAAACTGTTTTTT. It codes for CASSFGNGDEKLFF.